This T cell receptor beta chain derives from a study of T cell responses to AZD1222 COVID-19 vaccine. This CDR3 spans 16 amino acids. Germline loops: CDR1 LGHNA, CDR2 YSLEER. J gave up 3 bases and V 0 bases, and 3 bases lay outside the gene matches. Only in-frame clones appear in the TCRdb table, and some are missing; sequencing was by immunoSEQ multiplex PCR. Of roughly 120,000 clones listed, under 90% are singletons. The TCR was taken from an adult in good health. Sequencing used peripheral blood, obtained on day 0 of AZD1222 vaccination. The rearrangement joins TRBV4-3 to TRBJ2-1, with 9 bases fitting TRBD2. For the CDR3, the DNA is TGCGCCAGCAGCCAAGATGCGCGGGGGGGCTACAATGAGCAGTTCTTC. Amino acid sequence: CASSQDARGGYNEQFF.